The 14 T cell receptor beta chains listed next were all sequenced from one sample in a study of blood T cell repertoires in COVID-19. Assay used: immunoSEQ multiplex PCR; TCRdb lists only in-frame clones, some missing. The table has roughly 150,000 clones, roughly 80% seen once; the top ten hold roughly 14%. The sample taken for sequencing was peripheral blood. The receptors were sampled from a woman at least 80 years old with acute or convalescent COVID-19.

The rearrangement uses TRBV2 and TRBJ1-5; perhaps TRBD1 as D (6 bases). The CDR3 is 15 residues long. V gave up 2 bases and J gave up 2 bases, with 10 bases separating them. From germline, CDR1 is SNHLY and CDR2 FYNNEI. CDR3 residues: CASSESGVGNQPQHF. The DNA for the CDR3 is TGTGCCAGCAGTGAATCAGGGGTCGGCAATCAGCCCCAGCATTTT.

The chain links TRBV7-8 to TRBJ2-7, with TRBD1 identical over 12 bases. CDR1 is SGHVS and CDR2 is FQNEAQ in the germline V gene. This CDR3 contains 15 residues. V dropped 5 bases and J dropped 7; count of bases not matched to a gene: 9. The DNA for the CDR3 is TGTGCCAGCAGCGGGCTGGGACAGGGGGCAGGAGAGCAGTACTTC. Translating gives CASSGLGQGAGEQYF. The whole variable domain, filled in from reference TRBV7-8 and TRBJ2-7, reads GAGVSQSPRYKVAKRGQDVALRCDPISGHVSLFWYQQALGQGPEFLTYFQNEAQLDKSGLPSDRFFAERPEGSVSTLKIQRTQQEDSAVYLCASSGLGQGAGEQYFGPGTRLTVT.

This chain links TRBV11-2 with TRBJ1-2, with 7 nucleotides matching TRBD1. Germline CDR1 reads SGHAT; CDR2 reads FQNNGV. The ends lost 2 bases at V and 0 bases at J; junction bases unmatched: 12. CDR3 length: 18 residues. The CDR3: CASSLLRGRLLTNYGYTF. The CDR3 DNA follows: TGTGCCAGCAGCTTATTAAGGGGGCGACTCCTCACTAACTATGGCTACACCTTC. Variable domain in full (rest from reference TRBV11-2 and TRBJ1-2): EAGVAQSPRYKIIEKRQSVAFWCNPISGHATLYWYQQILGQGPKLLIQFQNNGVVDDSQLPKDRFSAERLKGVDSTLKIQPAKLEDSAVYLCASSLLRGRLLTNYGYTFGSGTRLTVV.

This chain links TRBV3-1 (or the pseudogene TRBV3-2) with TRBJ1-6; 7 bases fit TRBD1. Germline CDR1 LGHDT, CDR2 YNNKEL (reference sequence). The junction had 5 bases not matched to a gene; V was cut back by 5 bases and J by 7 bases. The CDR3 contains 14 residues. CDR3 region: CASSKQGRNSPLHF. The CDR3 nucleotides are TGTGCCAGCAGCAAACAGGGGCGGAATTCACCCCTCCACTTT.

This clone came up once. The rearrangement uses TRBV5-1 and TRBJ2-1, with D possibly matching TRBD2 (6 bases). Between the trimmed V and J ends, which lost 0 bases and 2 bases, there was a span of 6 bases. The CDR3 consists of 14 residues. Germline V CDR1 and CDR2: SGHRS, YFSETQ. In DNA form, the CDR3 reads TGCGCCAGCAGCTTGGGACTAGCCTACAATGAGCAGTTCTTC. Translated: CASSLGLAYNEQFF.

This chain uses TRBV7-2 with TRBJ1-1; D ambiguous. The CDR3 contains 12 residues. V was trimmed by 3 bases and J by 11 bases, leaving 13 bases between them. Germline CDR1 and CDR2: SGHTA and FQGNSA. CDR3 nucleotides: TGTGCCAGCAGCTTGGGCCGTCCAAGGGCTTTCTTT. This encodes CASSLGRPRAFF.

The chain carries TRBV5-1 and TRBJ2-7; the match to TRBD1 covers 10 bases. V lost 4 bases, J lost 5 bases, and 9 bases stayed unmatched. The CDR3 consists of 15 residues. CDR1 SGHRS and CDR2 YFSETQ come from the germline V gene. In nucleotides, the CDR3 is TGCGCCAGCAGCGAGACGGGACAGGGGAACCACGAGCAGTACTTC. Translation: CASSETGQGNHEQYF. The entire variable domain, with the rest obtained from reference TRBV5-1 and TRBJ2-7, is as follows: KAGVTQTPRYLIKTRGQQVTLSCSPISGHRSVSWYQQTPGQGLQFLFEYFSETQRNKGNFPGRFSGRQFSNSRSEMNVSTLELGDSALYLCASSETGQGNHEQYFGPGTRLTVT.

In the case of this clone: Within the sample, other DNA sequences also encode this same CDR3. The genes are TRBV5-1 and TRBJ2-5; a possible D gene is TRBD1 (6 bases). CDR3 size: 13 residues. Trimming took 1 base from V and 3 from J, leaving 7 bases between them. Germline values: CDR1 SGHRS, CDR2 YFSETQ. The CDR3 nucleotides are TGCGCCAGCAGCTTGCCAGGGGAAGAGACCCAGTACTTC. This encodes CASSLPGEETQYF.

This chain joins TRBV5-1 and TRBJ1-1; D perhaps matches TRBD1 (6 bases). CDR3 size: 15 residues. V was pared by 4 bases and J by 1 base, with 14 bases between. Germline assignment: CDR1 SGHRS and CDR2 YFSETQ. The CDR3, as DNA: TGCGCCAGCAGCAAAATCAGGGGTGGGAACACTGAAGCTTTCTTT. This encodes CASSKIRGGNTEAFF.

This chain uses TRBV9 with TRBJ1-1; possibly TRBD1 for D (6 bases). The germline gives CDR1 SGDLS, CDR2 YYNGEE. The CDR3 spans 16 residues. V was pared by 0 bases and J by 1 base, with 13 bases between. CDR3 sequence: CASSVVVGGANTEAFF. CDR3 DNA sequence: TGTGCCAGCAGCGTAGTGGTGGGGGGGGCGAACACTGAAGCTTTCTTT. Supplemented by reference TRBV9 and TRBJ1-1, the full variable domain reads DSGVTQTPKHLITATGQRVTLRCSPRSGDLSVYWYQQSLDQGLQFLIQYYNGEERAKGNILERFSAQQFPDLHSELNLSSLELGDSALYFCASSVVVGGANTEAFFGQGTRLTVV.

This clone was picked up one time. The chain couples TRBV4-2 to TRBJ2-2, with D possibly matching TRBD2 (6 bases). The CDR3 contains 16 residues. V was pared by 4 bases and J by 1 base, with 13 bases between. Germline CDR1 is LGHNA and CDR2 is YNFKEQ. This chain's CDR3 is CASSPTGRGNTGELFF. CDR3 nucleotide sequence: TGTGCCAGCAGCCCCACCGGGAGAGGGAACACCGGGGAGCTGTTTTTT.

The J gene is TRBJ1-4, the V gene TRBV15; 9 nucleotides agree with TRBD1. The V segment lost 2 bases and the J segment 5 bases; nucleotides outside the gene matches: 3. CDR1 is LNHNV, CDR2 YYDKDF, per germline (reference sequence). The CDR3 is 15 residues long. The CDR3 nucleotides are TGTGCCACCAGCAGAAAGGGGACAGGGAATGAAAAACTGTTTTTT. This encodes CATSRKGTGNEKLFF.

The count of this clone is one. In the same sample, other DNA sequences code for this CDR3. The CDR3 DNA sequence: TGTGCCAGCAGACAGGGAGGCAATCAGCCCCAGCATTTT. Translating gives CASRQGGNQPQHF. The gene calls are TRBV28 and TRBJ1-5, with a tentative D call TRBD1 (6 bases). V shed 6 bases and J shed 2 bases, with 8 bases lying between them. The CDR3 consists of 13 residues. Germline-derived CDR1 and CDR2 are MDHEN and SYDVKM.

V and J are TRBV6-5 and TRBJ2-1; 13 nucleotides match TRBD2. Germline CDR1 reads MNHEY; CDR2 reads SVGAGI. The ends lost 4 bases at V and 8 bases at J; junction bases unmatched: 5. The CDR3 has 15 residues. The CDR3 nucleotides are TGTGCCAGCAGTTGGACTAGCGGGGGTGGGTATGAGCAGTTCTTC. It yields the protein CASSWTSGGGYEQFF.